The sequence of this T cell receptor beta chain was determined in a study of CD8 T cells in Susac syndrome. The patients who served as multiple sclerosis controls were treatment-naive and had stable or active relapsing-remitting disease that fulfilled the revised McDonald criteria. J gave up 0 bases and V 2 bases, and 11 bases lay outside the gene matches. This CDR3 contains 19 residues. Germline assignment: CDR1 DFQATT and CDR2 SNEGSKA (reference sequence). RNA in amounts of roughly 0.5 to 1 ug was reverse transcribed with random hexamers. Amplification of TCR beta CDR3 by immunoSEQ multiplex PCR spanned 54 Vbeta and 13 Jbeta. One entry per CDR3 protein results from TCRdb running MiXCR on the immunoSEQ multiplex PCR reads. Here the sample spans roughly 330,000 distinct CDR3 sequences, 90% to 95% being singletons.

The TCR comes from a human donor with multiple sclerosis. The sequenced material came from CD4+ T cells from PBMCs. This chain connects TRBV20-1 to TRBJ2-6, with 9 bases matching TRBD1. The CDR3 reads CSARTWGTGNLSGANVLTF. DNA of the CDR3: TGCAGTGCTAGAACTTGGGGGACAGGGAACCTCTCTGGGGCCAACGTCCTGACTTTC.